A selection of T cell receptor beta chains follows, all from one sample in a study of T cells in Graves' hyperthyroidism and ophthalmopathy. MiXCR was run by TCRdb on the multiplex PCR reads, yielding one entry per CDR3 protein. The data contain about 320,000 distinct CDR3 sequences, approximately 16% of them singletons. The sequencing input was blood. These receptors all stem from a man aged 30-40 years with Graves' hyperthyroidism. Each CDR3 is given with its conserved first and last residue. D genes are given only for firm matches. The listing skips clone size in some rows; elsewhere it reads once, few, many or a size class.

d_gene: NA
abundance: few
v_gene: TRBV5-6
j_gene: TRBJ2-1
CDR3aa: CASSLGLAKQFF
CDR3nt: TGTGCCAGCAGCTTGGGGCTAGCGAAGCAGTTCTTC

d_gene: TRBD2
abundance: many
v_gene: TRBV20-1
j_gene: TRBJ2-3
CDR3aa: CSARGNPSGPSTDTQYF
CDR3nt: TGCAGTGCTAGAGGGAACCCTAGCGGGCCTAGCACAGATACGCAGTATTTT

d_gene: NA
abundance: many
v_gene: TRBV3-1
j_gene: TRBJ1-3
CDR3aa: CASSLSGNTIYF
CDR3nt: TGTGCCAGCAGCCTCTCTGGAAACACCATATATTTT

d_gene: TRBD1
abundance: once
v_gene: TRBV20-1
j_gene: TRBJ1-6
CDR3aa: CSARARGTGNSPLHF
CDR3nt: TGCAGTGCTAGAGCGCGCGGGACAGGGAATTCACCCCTCCACTTT

d_gene: NA
abundance: many
v_gene: TRBV6-2/TRBV6-3
j_gene: TRBJ2-4
CDR3aa: CASTQRGEGDIQYF
CDR3nt: TGTGCCAGCACCCAGAGGGGCGAAGGAGACATTCAGTACTTC

d_gene: NA
abundance: few
v_gene: TRBV5-6
j_gene: TRBJ2-3
CDR3aa: CASSLEQAYTQYF
CDR3nt: TGTGCCAGCAGCTTGGAACAGGCTTATACGCAGTATTTT

d_gene: NA
abundance: many
v_gene: TRBV12-3/TRBV12-4
j_gene: TRBJ2-1
CDR3aa: CATRGHPSYNEQFF
CDR3nt: TGTGCCACCCGGGGACATCCCTCCTACAATGAGCAGTTCTTC

d_gene: NA
abundance: many
v_gene: TRBV5-1
j_gene: TRBJ2-7
CDR3aa: CASSLAAGISYEQYF
CDR3nt: TGCGCCAGCAGCTTGGCGGCAGGGATCTCCTACGAGCAGTACTTC

d_gene: NA
abundance: many
v_gene: TRBV5-1
j_gene: TRBJ2-1
CDR3aa: CASSLESHEQFF
CDR3nt: TGCGCCAGCAGCTTGGAGAGTCATGAGCAGTTCTTC

d_gene: NA
abundance: few
v_gene: TRBV4-1
j_gene: TRBJ2-5
CDR3aa: CASSQEGSPSTRYF
CDR3nt: TGCGCCAGCAGCCAAGAGGGATCCCCTTCCACTCGGTACTTC

d_gene: TRBD2
abundance: NA
v_gene: TRBV12-3/TRBV12-4
j_gene: TRBJ2-1
CDR3aa: CASNWEGEDNEQFF
CDR3nt: TGTGCCAGCAATTGGGAGGGCGAAGACAATGAGCAGTTCTTC

d_gene: TRBD2
abundance: many
v_gene: TRBV3-1
j_gene: TRBJ2-1
CDR3aa: CASTGAGVVGNEQFF
CDR3nt: TGTGCCAGCACGGGAGCGGGAGTCGTGGGCAATGAGCAGTTCTTC

d_gene: NA
abundance: NA
v_gene: TRBV9
j_gene: TRBJ2-7
CDR3aa: CASSPGGGAAYEQYF
CDR3nt: TGTGCCAGCAGCCCTGGGGGAGGAGCCGCCTACGAGCAGTACTTC

d_gene: NA
abundance: NA
v_gene: TRBV4-3
j_gene: TRBJ2-1
CDR3aa: CASSQLRQTYNEQFF
CDR3nt: TGCGCCAGCAGCCAGTTACGACAGACCTACAATGAGCAGTTCTTC

d_gene: TRBD1
abundance: many
v_gene: TRBV10-3
j_gene: TRBJ2-7
CDR3aa: CAISDLGTGSYEQYF
CDR3nt: TGTGCCATCAGTGACCTTGGGACAGGGAGCTACGAGCAGTACTTC

d_gene: TRBD2
abundance: many
v_gene: TRBV27
j_gene: TRBJ2-7
CDR3aa: CASSSAGDLGYEQYF
CDR3nt: TGTGCCAGCAGTTCCGCGGGGGACTTGGGGTACGAGCAGTACTTC

d_gene: TRBD2
abundance: few
v_gene: TRBV3-1
j_gene: TRBJ2-3
CDR3aa: CASSQRPWGSGTADTQYF
CDR3nt: TGTGCCAGCAGCCAACGCCCCTGGGGTAGCGGGACGGCAGATACGCAGTATTTT

d_gene: NA
abundance: many
v_gene: TRBV28
j_gene: TRBJ1-6
CDR3aa: CASSRQFNSPLHF
CDR3nt: TGTGCCAGCAGTCGACAGTTCAATTCACCCCTCCACTTT

d_gene: NA
abundance: many
v_gene: TRBV5-1
j_gene: TRBJ2-5
CDR3aa: CASSPGAGRETQYF
CDR3nt: TGCGCCAGCAGCCCTGGGGCGGGAAGAGAGACCCAGTACTTC

d_gene: TRBD1
abundance: many
v_gene: TRBV2
j_gene: TRBJ2-3
CDR3aa: CASEGQGRVDTQYF
CDR3nt: TGTGCCAGCGAGGGACAGGGGAGGGTAGATACGCAGTATTTT

d_gene: TRBD2
abundance: many
v_gene: TRBV2
j_gene: TRBJ2-1
CDR3aa: CTPRGVETEQFF
CDR3nt: TGTACCCCCCGGGGGGTAGAGACTGAGCAGTTCTTC

d_gene: NA
abundance: many
v_gene: TRBV3-1
j_gene: TRBJ2-1
CDR3aa: CASSTPRDFDYNEQFF
CDR3nt: TGTGCCAGCAGCACCCCGCGGGACTTCGACTACAATGAGCAGTTCTTC

d_gene: TRBD1
abundance: many
v_gene: TRBV30
j_gene: TRBJ1-5
CDR3aa: CAWSEGQGQPQHF
CDR3nt: TGTGCCTGGAGTGAGGGACAGGGCCAGCCCCAGCATTTT

d_gene: TRBD1
abundance: many
v_gene: TRBV6-1
j_gene: TRBJ1-2
CDR3aa: CASSGQVNFAGYTF
CDR3nt: TGTGCCAGCTCGGGACAGGTCAATTTTGCGGGCTACACCTTC

d_gene: TRBD1
abundance: NA
v_gene: TRBV7-2
j_gene: TRBJ1-3
CDR3aa: CASSLNPGTDGNTIYF
CDR3nt: TGTGCCAGCAGCTTAAACCCCGGGACAGACGGAAACACCATATATTTT

d_gene: TRBD2
abundance: many
v_gene: TRBV12-3/TRBV12-4
j_gene: TRBJ2-7
CDR3aa: CASNPLAGVLEQYF
CDR3nt: TGTGCCAGCAACCCGTTAGCGGGAGTACTCGAGCAGTACTTC

d_gene: NA
abundance: many
v_gene: TRBV3-1
j_gene: TRBJ2-7
CDR3aa: CASSQDGGTMDEQYF
CDR3nt: TGTGCCAGCAGCCAAGATGGGGGGACGATGGACGAGCAGTACTTC

d_gene: NA
abundance: NA
v_gene: TRBV6-1
j_gene: TRBJ1-4
CDR3aa: CASSDNEKLFF
CDR3nt: TGTGCCAGCAGTGACAATGAAAAACTGTTTTTT

d_gene: NA
abundance: few
v_gene: TRBV4-2
j_gene: TRBJ2-3
CDR3aa: CASSRGVGFTDTQYF
CDR3nt: TGTGCCAGCAGCCGGGGAGTCGGCTTCACAGATACGCAGTATTTT

d_gene: NA
abundance: NA
v_gene: TRBV12-3/TRBV12-4
j_gene: TRBJ2-6
CDR3aa: CATKAGTLSSGANVLTF
CDR3nt: TGTGCCACCAAAGCCGGGACATTGAGCTCTGGGGCCAACGTCCTGACTTTC

d_gene: NA
abundance: NA
v_gene: TRBV6-1
j_gene: TRBJ1-4
CDR3aa: CASRKAGEKLFF
CDR3nt: TGTGCCAGCAGGAAGGCGGGGGAAAAACTGTTTTTT

d_gene: TRBD1
abundance: many
v_gene: TRBV28
j_gene: TRBJ2-7
CDR3aa: CASSGQDYEQYF
CDR3nt: TGTGCCAGCAGTGGACAGGACTACGAGCAGTACTTC

d_gene: TRBD1
abundance: many
v_gene: TRBV28
j_gene: TRBJ1-1
CDR3aa: CASWDSFFGEAFF
CDR3nt: TGTGCCAGCTGGGACAGTTTTTTTGGTGAAGCTTTCTTT

d_gene: TRBD1
abundance: NA
v_gene: TRBV13
j_gene: TRBJ1-2
CDR3aa: CASSVDRAGNYGYTF
CDR3nt: TGTGCCAGCAGCGTTGACAGGGCAGGGAACTATGGCTACACCTTC

d_gene: NA
abundance: few
v_gene: TRBV5-4
j_gene: TRBJ2-1
CDR3aa: CASSLGADNYNEQFF
CDR3nt: TGTGCCAGCAGCTTGGGGGCGGACAACTACAATGAGCAGTTCTTC